This T cell receptor (beta chain) is drawn from a study of blood T cell repertoires in COVID-19. Study-wide context: Samples representing acute and convalescent COVID-19 were sourced from the United States, Italy and Spain. Nucleic acid was either cDNA or gDNA, and it came from T cells, B-cell-depleted T cells, or PBMCs.

Per the original data handling: Amplification with reference gene primers provided the estimates of nucleated cell counts. Some clones are missing from TCRdb's copy, which holds only in-frame ones; the method was immunoSEQ multiplex PCR. V and J calls plus clone size are reproduced from that table; the DNA served to infer D and trimming. This table holds some 110,000 clones, 84% found once. The CDR3 is made up of 15 amino acids. Germline V gene lookup returns CDR1 SGHRS and CDR2 YFSETQ. Trimming took 5 bases from V and 7 from J; bases not matched to a gene: 8. The chain carries TRBV5-1 and TRBJ2-1, with TRBD2 matching 11 bases. Material: peripheral blood. This receptor was identified in a woman aged 60 to 75 with acute or convalescent COVID-19. The CDR3 bases are TGCGCCAGCAGTCTTATAGCGGGAGGGAGAAATGAGCAGTTCTTC. Its protein product is CASSLIAGGRNEQFF.